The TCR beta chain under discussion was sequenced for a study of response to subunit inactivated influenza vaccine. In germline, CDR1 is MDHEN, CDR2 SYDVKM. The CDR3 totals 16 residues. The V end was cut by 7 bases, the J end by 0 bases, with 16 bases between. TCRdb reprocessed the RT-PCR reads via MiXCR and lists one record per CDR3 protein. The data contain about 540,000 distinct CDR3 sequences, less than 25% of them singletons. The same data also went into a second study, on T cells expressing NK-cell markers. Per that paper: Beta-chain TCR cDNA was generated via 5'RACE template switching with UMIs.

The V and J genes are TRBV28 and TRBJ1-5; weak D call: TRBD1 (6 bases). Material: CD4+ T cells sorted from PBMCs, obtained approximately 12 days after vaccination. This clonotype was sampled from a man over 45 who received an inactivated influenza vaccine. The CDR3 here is CASTFPGTSSNQPQHF. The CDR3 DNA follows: TGTGCCAGCACCTTCCCGGGGACAAGTAGCAATCAGCCCCAGCATTTT.